The table lists the clone carrying this T cell receptor (beta chain) with a few counts. This sample is part of a study of beta chain features in type 1 diabetes. Across the whole study: The study found patients and healthy donors alike in age, gender and cell yields.

The sequenced template was cDNA made from the entire isolated RNA. TCRdb keeps only in-frame clones here, not all; method: immunoSEQ multiplex PCR. The sample has 200,000 to 250,000 clones; 9% to 10% are singletons. CDR3 length: 15 amino acids. Germline loops: CDR1 MNHEY, CDR2 SVGAGI. The V segment lost 6 bases and the J segment 2 bases; nucleotides outside the gene matches: 10. The TCR originated in a woman between 18 and 30 years old in good health. The specimen was naive CD4+ T cells from blood. This rearrangement joins TRBV6-5 to TRBJ2-7, with 7 bases identical to TRBD2. The CDR3 spells CASSGSGPAAYEQYF. CDR3 in DNA: TGTGCCAGCAGCGGTAGCGGGCCAGCTGCCTACGAGCAGTACTTC.